The 19 T cell receptor beta chains presented below share a single source sample, sequenced in a study of breast tumors, draining lymph nodes, adjacent tissues. TCRdb re-derived calls from the multiplex PCR reads in MiXCR, one entry per CDR3 protein. The data hold fewer than 15,000 distinct CDR3 sequences, with around three fifths observed a single time. Material for sequencing was tumor-adjacent breast tissue. Receptor source: a female donor with breast cancer. Some clones in this sample may be carry-over from other donors' samples.

J is TRBJ1-2 and V is TRBV7-8, with TRBD1 as a possible D gene (5 bases). The CDR3 is made up of 13 amino acids. V was clipped by 3 bases and J by 4 bases, with 9 bases between them. Germline-derived CDR1 and CDR2 are SGHVS and FQNEAQ. The CDR3 is CASSFGGLYGYTF. DNA of the CDR3: TGTGCCAGCAGCTTCGGGGGTCTCTATGGCTACACCTTC.

The chain uses TRBV5-1 and TRBJ1-6; 7 bases line up with TRBD1. Germline CDR1 reads SGHRS; CDR2 reads YFSETQ. This CDR3 region has 16 residues. V was clipped by 3 bases and J by 6 bases; unmatched bases: 9. The CDR3 nucleotides are TGCGCCAGCAGCTACCGGGACAGCGGCCCTAATTCACCCCTCCACTTT. Amino acid sequence: CASSYRDSGPNSPLHF.

This clonotype was picked up a small number of times. The CDR3 sequence: CASSVGGNGNQPQHF. CDR3 bases: TGCGCCAGCAGCGTAGGAGGGAACGGAAATCAGCCCCAGCATTTT. The V and J genes are TRBV5-1 and TRBJ1-5; D unclear. CDR1 SGHRS and CDR2 YFSETQ come from the germline V gene. This CDR3 is 15 amino acids long. The V and J ends lost 4 bases and 4 bases respectively, with 15 bases between them.

This clonotype showed up many times. CDR3 region: CASSLGIYSNQPQHF. The CDR3 DNA follows: TGTGCCAGCAGCCTTGGGATCTATAGCAATCAGCCCCAGCATTTT. This chain connects TRBV3-1 to TRBJ1-5; D not resolved. The V end lost 4 bases, the J end lost 0 bases, and 10 bases lay between the germline ends. The CDR3 contains 15 residues. Germline CDR1 reads LGHDT; CDR2 reads YNNKEL (reference sequence).

This clonotype was observed at least ten times. The CDR3 DNA reads TGTGCCAGCAGCTGGAACAGGGGAGATACTGAAGCTTTCTTT. It yields the protein CASSWNRGDTEAFF. The chain recombines TRBV7-9 with TRBJ1-1; the match to TRBD1 covers 7 bases. Germline V gives CDR1 SEHNR, CDR2 FQNEAQ (reference sequence). The CDR3 sequence is 14 residues long. Germline trimming cut 4 bases from V and 5 bases from J; bases unmatched to any gene: 7.

As DNA, the CDR3 is TGTGCCAGCAGTTACTCAGGGCAGCGACATAATTCACCCCTCCACTTT. Translation gives CASSYSGQRHNSPLHF. The J gene is TRBJ1-6, the V gene TRBV6-5; D remains unclear. There are 16 residues in the CDR3. Germline values: CDR1 MNHEY, CDR2 SVGAGI. Trimming removed 0 bases at V and 5 bases at J, with 11 bases between.

This sequence joins TRBV9 and TRBJ2-7, with D unresolved. The V end was cut by 4 bases, the J end by 3 bases, with 11 bases between. Germline values: CDR1 SGDLS, CDR2 YYNGEE. CDR3 length equals 13 residues. The CDR3 spells CASSSTPDYEQYF. The CDR3, as DNA: TGTGCCAGCAGCTCAACCCCTGACTACGAGCAGTACTTC.

The chain recombines TRBV20-1 with TRBJ2-6; D tentatively fits TRBD1 or TRBD2 (5 bases each). V lost 1 base and J lost 12, with 16 bases in between. CDR3 length equals 14 residues. Looked up from germline, CDR1 is DFQATT and CDR2 is SNEGSKA (reference sequence). CDR3 region: CSARAIGTPAVLTF. Here the CDR3 DNA reads TGCAGTGCTAGAGCCATCGGGACGCCGGCCGTCCTGACTTTC.

This clonotype is termed medium-sized. The gene calls are TRBV5-1 and TRBJ1-5, with D unresolved. CDR3 length: 13 residues. CDR1 is SGHRS, CDR2 YFSETQ, per germline. V was cut by 2 bases and J by 5 bases, with 8 bases left in between. This CDR3 reads CASSFEGDQPQHF. CDR3 in DNA: TGCGCCAGCAGCTTCGAGGGCGATCAGCCCCAGCATTTT.

The chain has TRBV20-1 and TRBJ2-6, with D perhaps matching TRBD1 or TRBD2 (5 bases each). The V gene lost 1 base and the J gene lost 2 bases, with 9 bases spanning the gap. Germline V gene sequence: CDR1 DFQATT, CDR2 SNEGSKA (reference sequence). This CDR3 has 15 amino acids. The CDR3 spells CSARGGRAGANVLTF. CDR3 nucleotides: TGCAGTGCTAGAGGGGGACGGGCTGGGGCCAACGTCCTGACTTTC.

This chain links TRBV19 with TRBJ1-6; no reliable D call. The CDR3 runs 14 residues. Germline assignment: CDR1 LNHDA and CDR2 SQIVND (reference sequence). The ends were cut back, 3 bases at V and 5 bases at J, with 8 bases in the middle. The CDR3 DNA reads as TGTGCCAGTAGTATGACTGGGGATAATTCACCCCTCCACTTT. Amino acid sequence: CASSMTGDNSPLHF.

The gene calls are TRBV12-3 or TRBV12-4 and TRBJ2-3; possible D gene TRBD1, 6 bases. The CDR3 spans 14 residues. Trimming took 3 bases from V and 6 from J, leaving 13 bases between them. CDR3 in DNA: TGTGCCAGCAGTTTTCAGGGGCGCAGGGATACGCAGTATTTT. This gives the protein CASSFQGRRDTQYF.

This chain joins TRBV4-2 and TRBJ2-3, with TRBD2 identical over 7 bases. Germline-derived CDR1 and CDR2 are LGHNA and YNFKEQ. CDR3 length: 14 amino acids. V lost 1 base, J lost 5 bases, and 3 bases stayed unmatched. In DNA form, the CDR3 reads TGTGCCAGCAGCCAAGCCTCGGGGGGAGATACGCAGTATTTT. Residues: CASSQASGGDTQYF.

J is TRBJ2-3 and V is TRBV29-1; D is ambiguous. Germline V CDR1 and CDR2: SQVTM, ANQGSEA. The V and J ends lost 2 bases and 1 base respectively, with 10 bases between them. The CDR3 extends over 14 amino acids. CDR3 amino acids: CSVESGQGTDTQYF. The CDR3 nucleotides are TGCAGCGTTGAATCTGGGCAGGGCACAGATACGCAGTATTTT.

By share of the sample, this clonotype is medium-sized (0.01 to 0.1%). CDR3: CASSPSSYNSPLHF. For the CDR3, the DNA is TGTGCCAGCAGCCCGAGCTCCTATAATTCACCCCTCCACTTT. The V and J genes are TRBV7-9 and TRBJ1-6, with D unresolved. V lost 5 bases, J lost 0 bases, and 5 bases lay in between. CDR3 length equals 14 residues. Germline V gene lookup returns CDR1 SEHNR and CDR2 FQNEAQ (reference sequence). Full variable domain (remainder filled in from reference TRBV7-9 and TRBJ1-6): DTGVSQNPRHKITKRGQNVTFRCDPISEHNRLYWYRQTLGQGPEFLTYFQNEAQLEKSRLLSDRFSAERPKGSFSTLEIQRTEQGDSAMYLCASSPSSYNSPLHFGNGTRLTVT.

The chain links TRBV29-1 to TRBJ2-7; D is unclear. Germline V gives CDR1 SQVTM, CDR2 ANQGSEA. This CDR3 contains 12 residues. The V end lost 8 bases, the J end lost 3 bases, and 14 bases lay between the germline ends. CDR3 protein: CSRFEPYYEQYF. In DNA, the CDR3 is TGCAGCAGATTCGAACCTTACTACGAGCAGTACTTC.

J is TRBJ1-1 and V is TRBV6-2 or TRBV6-3; D is ambiguous. Germline CDR1 MNHEY, CDR2 SVGEGT. The CDR3 loop spans 13 amino acids. V dropped 2 bases and J dropped 2 bases, with 6 bases sitting between them. This CDR3 is CASSYGSNTEAFF. Here the CDR3 DNA reads TGTGCCAGCAGTTACGGGAGCAACACTGAAGCTTTCTTT.

This clonotype was picked up one time. Germline is not matched at one junction end, which may reflect a read error. This chain joins TRBV5-1 and TRBJ2-3; D is uncertain. Looked up from germline, CDR1 is SGHRS and CDR2 is YFSETQ. The CDR3 sequence is 12 residues long. The CDR3 spells CASSLTTDTHYF. CDR3 in DNA: TGCGCCAGCAGCCTGACCACAGATACGCACTATTTT.

Of note for this clonotype: An end of the junction does not agree with germline; a read error may underlie this. The J gene is TRBJ2-1, the V gene TRBV5-1, with 9 positions matching TRBD2. Germline CDR1 is SGHRS and CDR2 is YFSETQ. This CDR3 spans 14 amino acids. For the CDR3, the DNA is TGCGCCGGCAGCTTGACTAGCGGAACGAACGAGCAGTTCTTC. Residues: CAGSLTSGTNEQFF. Combining the CDR3 with reference TRBV5-1 and TRBJ2-1 gives the whole variable domain KAGVTQTPRYLIKTRGQQVTLSCSPISGHRSVSWYQQTPGQGLQFLFEYFSETQRNKGNFPGRFSGRQFSNSRSEMNVSTLELGDSALYLCAGSLTSGTNEQFFGPGTRLTVL.